Presented here are 26 T cell receptor beta chains from one specimen sequenced in a study of CD8 T cells in ankylosing spondylitis. TCRdb re-called the 5' RACE reads with MiXCR, one entry per CDR3 protein. The data contain 250,000 or so distinct CDR3 sequences, 20% to 30% of them singletons. Sequencing used blood, either unsorted or a sorted T cell fraction (not recorded which). All receptors derive from a male donor with ankylosing spondylitis or in good health (not recorded which).

This chain connects TRBV12-3 or TRBV12-4 to TRBJ2-5, with D perhaps matching TRBD1 or TRBD2 (5 bases each). The CDR3 sequence is 14 residues long. Trimming cost V 5 bases and J 9 bases, with 19 bases left between them. DNA of the CDR3: TGTGCCAGCAGTCCGGGACCCCCTTTTCTTGCCCAGTACTTC. As protein: CASSPGPPFLAQYF.

Ten or more counts support this clonotype. The J gene is TRBJ2-5, the V gene TRBV12-3 or TRBV12-4; D not resolved. Trimming pared 6 bases from V and 5 bases from J, leaving 16 bases between. This CDR3 is 14 amino acids long. As DNA, the CDR3 is TGTGCCAGCAGGATGAGCGCCGCCGGGGAGACCCAGTACTTC. Encoded protein: CASRMSAAGETQYF.

Ten or more counts support this clonotype. The chain links TRBV29-1 to TRBJ1-6; possible D gene TRBD1, 6 bases. V was cut by 6 bases and J by 9 bases, with 21 bases left in between. CDR1 is SQVTM and CDR2 is ANQGSEA in the germline V gene. This CDR3 comprises 15 residues. CDR3: CSVALQGGEGSPLHF. The CDR3 bases are TGCAGCGTCGCCCTACAGGGTGGCGAAGGTTCACCCCTCCACTTT.

The genes are TRBV20-1 and TRBJ2-7; 8 bases line up with TRBD1. The V and J ends lost 6 bases and 6 bases, in that order; junction bases with no gene match: 10. CDR3 size: 13 residues. Germline values: CDR1 DFQATT, CDR2 SNEGSKA (reference sequence). The CDR3 loop reads CSAIRGRLSEQYF. For the CDR3, the DNA is TGCAGTGCAATCAGGGGGCGACTCTCCGAGCAGTACTTC.

The chain employs TRBV10-3 and TRBJ2-5; 10 positions match TRBD2. This CDR3 has 16 residues. V lost 0 bases to trimming and J lost 5 bases; unmatched junction nucleotides: 6. Germline values: CDR1 ENHRY, CDR2 SYGVKD. Here the CDR3 reads CAISESPSGGRETQYF. For the CDR3, the DNA is TGTGCCATCAGTGAGTCGCCTAGCGGGGGTCGGGAGACCCAGTACTTC.

This clonotype has just a few counts. The chain has TRBV12-3 or TRBV12-4 and TRBJ2-7; 7 bases fit TRBD2. This CDR3 is built from 15 residues. Trimming took 2 bases from V and 0 from J; bases not matched to a gene: 4. CDR3 nucleotides: TGTGCCAGCAGTTTATCTAGCGGTGTCTCCTACGAGCAGTACTTC. Amino acid sequence: CASSLSSGVSYEQYF.

This clonotype was seen many times. The rearrangement links TRBV20-1 to TRBJ2-5, with 14 bases that match TRBD2. This CDR3 comprises 18 residues. CDR1 and CDR2 from the germline V gene are DFQATT and SNEGSKA (reference sequence). Trimming at V came to 1 base and at J to 4 bases, leaving 11 bases not matched to a gene. The CDR3 DNA follows: TGCAGTGCTAGAGTGATCACCGGGACTAGCGGGGGTCGAGAGACCCAGTACTTC. It codes for CSARVITGTSGGRETQYF.

This clonotype was seen repeatedly, ten times or more. This chain uses TRBV29-1 with TRBJ2-7; 10 bases are a match to TRBD1. The CDR3 spans 13 residues. Germline CDR1 is SQVTM and CDR2 is ANQGSEA. Unmatched junction bases numbered 7, after V lost 7 bases and J lost 4 bases. The CDR3 reads CSAAGDRGYEQYF. CDR3 DNA: TGCAGCGCGGCGGGGGACAGGGGATACGAGCAGTACTTC.

This clonotype occurred a few times. CDR3: CASSAVASYEQYF. CDR3 in DNA: TGTGCCAGCAGCGCGGTTGCGTCTTACGAGCAGTACTTC. The V call is TRBV25-1, the J call TRBJ2-7; D ambiguous. V was cut by 6 bases and J by 4 bases, with 13 bases left in between. The CDR3 loop spans 13 amino acids. Germline V gene lookup returns CDR1 MGHDK and CDR2 SYGVNS.

The chain links TRBV7-8 to TRBJ2-3; the match to TRBD1 covers 8 bases. CDR1 is SGHVS and CDR2 is FQNEAQ in the germline V gene. The CDR3 is 12 residues long. With 5 bases clipped from V and 8 bases from J, the junction kept 3 bases outside the gene matches. The CDR3, as DNA: TGTGCCAGCAGCCTAGACAGGGGTACGCAGTATTTT. Amino acids: CASSLDRGTQYF.

The rearrangement uses TRBV11-2 and TRBJ2-7; a weak D match, TRBD2 (5 bases). This CDR3 has 15 residues. CDR1 is SGHAT, CDR2 FQNNGV, per germline. V lost 5 bases to trimming and J lost 3 bases, with 17 bases between them. In DNA, the CDR3 is TGTGCCAGCAGCCCTCGATTGGGAGCTCTCTACGAGCAGTACTTC. As protein: CASSPRLGALYEQYF.

This clonotype was observed many times. V is TRBV9 and J is TRBJ1-1; D ambiguous. Germline V gene lookup returns CDR1 SGDLS and CDR2 YYNGEE. V was trimmed by 0 bases and J by 3 bases, leaving 6 bases between them. This CDR3 region has 13 residues. Here the CDR3 DNA reads TGTGCCAGCAGCGTAGGAACGTACACTGAAGCTTTCTTT. Translating it yields CASSVGTYTEAFF.

This chain joins TRBV12-3 or TRBV12-4 and TRBJ1-2; weak D call: TRBD1 (6 bases). This CDR3 comprises 12 residues. The germline V and J ends were trimmed by 2 bases and 10 bases, with 11 bases remaining between them. CDR3 DNA: TGTGCCAGCAGTTTACGACAGGCGCCCTACACCTTC. This translates into CASSLRQAPYTF.

This clonotype has ten or more counts. The rearrangement links TRBV12-3 or TRBV12-4 to TRBJ2-7; D is possibly TRBD1 (5 bases). V was trimmed by 3 bases and J by 4 bases, leaving 13 bases between them. CDR3 length: 14 amino acids. The DNA for the CDR3 is TGTGCCAGCAGTTTTAAGTGGGGCGGATACGAGCAGTACTTC. Encoded protein: CASSFKWGGYEQYF.

This clonotype appeared many times. This chain connects TRBV12-3 or TRBV12-4 to TRBJ2-5; 7 positions match TRBD1. CDR3 length: 14 residues. J was trimmed by 7 bases and V by 3 bases; bases with no gene match: 8. The chain's CDR3 is CASSLTGMEWTQYF. The DNA for the CDR3 is TGTGCCAGCAGTTTGACAGGGATGGAATGGACCCAGTACTTC.

This clonotype came up many times. The genes are TRBV3-1 and TRBJ2-3, with TRBD2 matching over 11 bases. The CDR3 runs 18 residues. V was pared by 1 base and J by 0 bases, with 6 bases of the junction left unmatched. Germline-derived CDR1 and CDR2 are LGHDT and YNNKEL (reference sequence). The CDR3 sequence: CASSQALAGGLSTDTQYF. CDR3 sequence (DNA): TGTGCCAGCAGCCAAGCCCTAGCGGGGGGCCTAAGCACAGATACGCAGTATTTT.

This clonotype was picked up many times. V gene TRBV6-1 combines with J gene TRBJ2-1; no clear D gene. CDR1 is MNHNS, CDR2 SASEGT, per germline. The CDR3 is made up of 14 amino acids. The V end was cut by 5 bases, the J end by 7 bases, with 15 bases between. Here the CDR3 reads CASSQSWAGNEQFF. Written as DNA, the CDR3 is TGTGCCAGCAGTCAAAGCTGGGCTGGGAATGAGCAGTTCTTC.

This clonotype was detected a few times. CDR3 nucleotides: TGCAGCGTTGGAAGGACAGGGGGTTCTGGGGCCAACGTCCTGACTTTC. This encodes CSVGRTGGSGANVLTF. V usage is TRBV29-1 and J usage is TRBJ2-6, with 10 bases matching TRBD1. Germline V CDR1 and CDR2: SQVTM, ANQGSEA. This CDR3 comprises 16 residues. Trimming cost V 4 bases and J 1 base; bases outside gene matches: 4.

This clonotype appeared a few times. The rearrangement joins TRBV12-3 or TRBV12-4 to TRBJ1-1; no definite D call. V was clipped by 4 bases and J by 5 bases, with 17 bases between them. The CDR3 length is 15 residues. As DNA, the CDR3 is TGTGCCAGCAGTTCCCGGAAGCCGGCGGGGACTGAAGCTTTCTTT. Its protein is CASSSRKPAGTEAFF.

The table lists this clonotype with a count of one. This chain links TRBV20-1 with TRBJ2-5, with TRBD1 matching 8 bases. V shed 6 bases, J shed 7 bases, and the junction held 10 bases outside the gene matches. The CDR3 consists of 13 residues. Germline lookup yields CDR1 DFQATT and CDR2 SNEGSKA (reference sequence). The CDR3 DNA reads as TGCAGTGCCCCTTGGACAGGGATGGGGACCCAGTACTTC. Its translation: CSAPWTGMGTQYF.

This chain joins TRBV20-1 and TRBJ2-5, with 10 bases fitting TRBD2. In germline, CDR1 is DFQATT, CDR2 SNEGSKA (reference sequence). There are 14 residues in the CDR3. J lost 5 bases, V lost 2 bases, and 5 bases had no gene match. The CDR3 protein is CSARLAGVTETQYF. Written as DNA, the CDR3 is TGCAGTGCTAGACTAGCGGGGGTGACGGAGACCCAGTACTTC.

The table lists this clonotype with many counts. DNA for the CDR3: TGTGCCATCAGCCCGGCAGGGGGCAATCAGCCCCAGCATTTT. As protein: CAISPAGGNQPQHF. The chain carries TRBV10-3 and TRBJ1-5, with D possibly being TRBD1 (6 bases). CDR1 is ENHRY, CDR2 SYGVKD, per germline. The ends were cut back, 6 bases at V and 2 bases at J, with 11 bases in the middle. This CDR3 contains 14 residues.

This clonotype was seen at least ten times. Here the CDR3 reads CSVEDRRGRETQYF. In DNA form, the CDR3 reads TGCAGCGTTGAAGATCGTCGGGGCCGGGAGACCCAGTACTTC. V usage is TRBV29-1 and J usage is TRBJ2-5; possibly TRBD1 or TRBD2 for D (5 bases each). V lost 0 bases and J 5 bases, leaving 13 bases between the germline ends. The CDR3 is made up of 14 amino acids. Germline-derived CDR1 and CDR2 are SQVTM and ANQGSEA.

CDR3 sequence: CASSYGTLTGELFF. The CDR3 DNA reads TGTGCCAGCAGCTACGGGACCCTCACCGGGGAGCTGTTTTTT. The chain couples TRBV7-9 to TRBJ2-2; D assignment may be TRBD1 or TRBD2 (5 bases each). CDR3 length equals 14 residues. V was trimmed by 4 bases and J by 4 bases, leaving 10 bases between them. The V gene's germline CDR1 is SEHNR and CDR2 FQNEAQ (reference sequence).

Ten or more counts support this clonotype. The chain's CDR3 is CSVTGLAADTQYF. Written as DNA, the CDR3 is TGCAGTGTGACCGGACTAGCGGCAGATACGCAGTATTTT. The V call is TRBV20-1, the J call TRBJ2-3, with 10 bases matching TRBD2. This CDR3 is 13 amino acids long. Looked up from germline, CDR1 is DFQATT and CDR2 is SNEGSKA (reference sequence). The trim removed 7 bases at V and 4 bases at J, leaving 5 bases unmatched.

This chain uses TRBV6-1 with TRBJ2-7; weak D call: TRBD1 (5 bases). The V gene lost 7 bases and the J gene lost 6 bases, with 19 bases spanning the gap. Germline values: CDR1 MNHNS, CDR2 SASEGT. This CDR3 has 14 amino acids. The DNA for the CDR3 is TGTGCCAGCATTCCCTCAGGGCAAAGGGGCGAGCAGTACTTC. It encodes CASIPSGQRGEQYF.